Sequencing of this T cell receptor (beta chain) was carried out in a study of OX40 agonist ivuxolimab in advanced cancers. Study-wide context: Every 2 weeks, patients received ivuxolimab intravenously, dosed at 0.01 to 10 mg/kg. Dose-escalation cases comprised hepatocellular carcinoma, melanoma, renal cell or head and neck cancer. Study-wide results and caveats: Expanded clones belonging to CD8+ T cells outnumbered, on average, those of CD4+. Within 6 weeks, CD4+ and CD8+ blood T cells expanded clonally at 0.1 to 3.0 mg/kg.

Concerning this clone itself: The antigen remains undetermined.

The assay was immunoSEQ multiplex PCR, and TCRdb's table has in-frame clones only and misses some. This table holds tens of thousands of clones, 92% found once. CDR1 SGHDT and CDR2 YYEEEE come from the germline V gene. The CDR3 is 12 residues long. V was cut by 6 bases and J by 3 bases, with 6 bases left in between. This specimen was CD4+ or CD8+ T cells sorted from blood, taken in a trial of the OX40 agonist ivuxolimab. The chain carries TRBV5-6 and TRBJ2-2, with TRBD1 as a possible D gene (6 bases). The TCR originated in an adult with an advanced solid tumor such as melanoma, head and neck, liver or kidney cancer. Here the CDR3 DNA reads TGTGCCAGCAACAGGGACACCGGGGAGCTGTTTTTT. Translating gives CASNRDTGELFF.